The 7 T cell receptor beta chains below come from one sample, sequenced in a study of brain metastases from non-small cell lung cancer. Repertoires were generated with immunoSEQ multiplex PCR, while TCRdb's copy carries only in-frame clones and drops some. There are some 1,200 clones in the sample; 83% occur only once, and 9% to 15% lies in the top ten. Sequencing was done on a sample of tissue from a brain metastasis. The receptors come from a donor aged 40 or over with non-small cell lung cancer.

The chain has TRBV3-1 (or the pseudogene TRBV3-2) and TRBJ2-5; D is unclear. CDR1 and CDR2 (germline): LGHDT, YNNKEL (reference sequence). The V end was cut by 5 bases, the J end by 5 bases, with 12 bases between. The CDR3 runs 13 residues. CDR3 in amino acids: CASSRQPPETQYF. DNA for the CDR3: TGTGCCAGCAGCAGGCAGCCTCCTGAGACCCAGTACTTC.

The chain is built from TRBV9 and TRBJ2-7; D perhaps matches TRBD1 (6 bases). The CDR3 loop spans 14 amino acids. V lost 0 bases and J lost 2, with 9 bases in between. CDR1 is SGDLS and CDR2 is YYNGEE in the germline V gene. DNA for the CDR3: TGTGCCAGCAGCGTAGCAGGGGTGGCCTACGAGCAGTACTTC. This sequence encodes CASSVAGVAYEQYF.

As DNA, the CDR3 is TGTGCCAGTAGTCCCCGGGACAGGGGAAAGGCTTTCTTT. It yields the protein CASSPRDRGKAFF. V is TRBV19 and J is TRBJ1-1; 10 bases fit TRBD1. CDR1 is LNHDA and CDR2 is SQIVND in the germline V gene (reference sequence). The J segment lost 11 bases and the V segment lost 5 bases, leaving 8 bases of the junction unmatched. There are 13 residues in the CDR3.

This chain links TRBV7-9 with TRBJ2-1; 7 bases are a match to TRBD2. Trimming removed 7 bases from V and 6 bases from J; junction bases left unmatched: 21. This CDR3 is 18 amino acids long. CDR1 is SEHNR, CDR2 FQNEAQ, per germline (reference sequence). The CDR3: CASTLAFVRGSQFNEQFF. The DNA of the CDR3 is TGTGCCAGCACCTTGGCCTTTGTGCGGGGGTCACAGTTCAATGAGCAGTTCTTC.

The chain links TRBV3-1 (or the pseudogene TRBV3-2) to TRBJ1-1, with 9 bases that match TRBD1. Trimming cost V 5 bases and J 1 base; bases outside gene matches: 5. CDR3 length: 15 residues. The germline gives CDR1 LGHDT, CDR2 YNNKEL (reference sequence). CDR3 loop: CASSAGQGTNTEAFF. CDR3 in DNA: TGTGCCAGCAGCGCCGGACAGGGGACGAACACTGAAGCTTTCTTT.

The J gene is TRBJ1-1, the V gene TRBV10-1, with D hard to call. CDR1 and CDR2 (germline): WNHNN, SYGVQD (reference sequence). The CDR3 spans 13 residues. Trimming took 6 bases from V and 1 from J, leaving 9 bases between them. As DNA, the CDR3 is TGCGCCAGCAGCGACGAAAAGAACACTGAAGCTTTCTTT. Encoded protein: CASSDEKNTEAFF.

There are a few counts of this clone. The chain uses TRBV12-3 or TRBV12-4 and TRBJ2-5; 9 nucleotides agree with TRBD1. Trimming cost V 7 bases and J 7 bases; bases outside gene matches: 7. The CDR3 covers 13 residues. CDR3 coding DNA: TGTGCCAGCACCGCACAGGGGGCCGGGACCCAGTACTTC. Its translation: CASTAQGAGTQYF.